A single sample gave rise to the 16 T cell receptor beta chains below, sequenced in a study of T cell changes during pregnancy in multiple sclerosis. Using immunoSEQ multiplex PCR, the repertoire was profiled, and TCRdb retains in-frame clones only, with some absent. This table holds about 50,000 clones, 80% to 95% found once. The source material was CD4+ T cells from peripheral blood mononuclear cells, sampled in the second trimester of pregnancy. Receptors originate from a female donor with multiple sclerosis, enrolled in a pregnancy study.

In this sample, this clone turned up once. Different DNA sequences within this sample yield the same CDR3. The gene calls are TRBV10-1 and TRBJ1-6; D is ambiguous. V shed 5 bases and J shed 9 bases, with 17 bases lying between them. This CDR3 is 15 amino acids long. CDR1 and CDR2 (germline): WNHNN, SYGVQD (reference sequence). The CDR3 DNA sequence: TGCGCCAGCAGTTCCGCTGGTTCCTCGGGTTCACCCCTCCACTTT. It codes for CASSSAGSSGSPLHF.

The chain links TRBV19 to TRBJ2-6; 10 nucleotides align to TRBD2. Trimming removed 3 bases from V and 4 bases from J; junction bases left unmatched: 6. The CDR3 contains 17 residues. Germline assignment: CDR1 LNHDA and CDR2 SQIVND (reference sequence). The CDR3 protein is CASSIPSGGSGANVLTF. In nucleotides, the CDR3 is TGTGCCAGTAGTATCCCTAGCGGGGGTTCCGGGGCCAACGTCCTGACTTTC.

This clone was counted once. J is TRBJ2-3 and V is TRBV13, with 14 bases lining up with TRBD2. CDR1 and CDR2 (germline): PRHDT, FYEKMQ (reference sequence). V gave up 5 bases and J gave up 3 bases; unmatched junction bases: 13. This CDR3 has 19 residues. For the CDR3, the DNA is TGTGCCAGCAGCCGACTAGCGGGGGGGACCCAGGGGTATACAGATACGCAGTATTTT. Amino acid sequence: CASSRLAGGTQGYTDTQYF.

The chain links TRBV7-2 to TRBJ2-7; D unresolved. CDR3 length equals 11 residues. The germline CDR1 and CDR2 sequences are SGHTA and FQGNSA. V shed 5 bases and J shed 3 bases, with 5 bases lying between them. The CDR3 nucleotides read TGTGCCAGCAGCCGACTCTACGAGCAGTACTTC. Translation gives CASSRLYEQYF.

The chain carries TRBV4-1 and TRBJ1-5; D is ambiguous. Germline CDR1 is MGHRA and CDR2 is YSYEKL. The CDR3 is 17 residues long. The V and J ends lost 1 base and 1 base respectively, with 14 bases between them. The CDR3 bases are TGCGCCAGCAGCCAAGTAATTACAGTCACCAGCAATCAGCCCCAGCATTTT. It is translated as CASSQVITVTSNQPQHF.

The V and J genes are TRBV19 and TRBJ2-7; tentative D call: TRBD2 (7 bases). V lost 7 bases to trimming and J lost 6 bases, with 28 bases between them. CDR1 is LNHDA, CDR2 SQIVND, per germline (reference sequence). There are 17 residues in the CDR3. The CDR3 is CASILSGGGQTVSEQYF. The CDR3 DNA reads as TGTGCCAGTATACTCTCGGGGGGCGGACAGACGGTGAGCGAGCAGTACTTC.

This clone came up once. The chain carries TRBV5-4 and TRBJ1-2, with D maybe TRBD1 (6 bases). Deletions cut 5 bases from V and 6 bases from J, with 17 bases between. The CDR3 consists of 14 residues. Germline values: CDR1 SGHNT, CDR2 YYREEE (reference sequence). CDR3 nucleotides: TGTGCCAGCAGTTCTCCTACAGGGCTTCATGGCTACACCTTC. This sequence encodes CASSSPTGLHGYTF.

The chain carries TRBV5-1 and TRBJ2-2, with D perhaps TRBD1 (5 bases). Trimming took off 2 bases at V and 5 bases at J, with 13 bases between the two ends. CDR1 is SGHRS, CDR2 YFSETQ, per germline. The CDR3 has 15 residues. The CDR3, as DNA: TGCGCCAGCAGCTTAAAGGGAACAGGAACCGGGGAGCTGTTTTTT. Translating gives CASSLKGTGTGELFF.

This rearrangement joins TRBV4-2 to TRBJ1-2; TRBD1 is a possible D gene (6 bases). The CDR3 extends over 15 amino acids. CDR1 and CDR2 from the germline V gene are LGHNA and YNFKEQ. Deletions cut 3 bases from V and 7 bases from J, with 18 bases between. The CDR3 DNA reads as TGTGCCAGCAGCCAGGTGGACAGCATCTCCGGTGGCTACACCTTC. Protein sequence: CASSQVDSISGGYTF.

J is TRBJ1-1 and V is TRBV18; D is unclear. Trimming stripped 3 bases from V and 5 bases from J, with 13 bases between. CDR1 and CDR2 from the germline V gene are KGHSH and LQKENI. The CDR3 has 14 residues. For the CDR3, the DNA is TGTGCCAGCTCACCGACACCTATCACGACTGAAGCTTTCTTT. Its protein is CASSPTPITTEAFF.

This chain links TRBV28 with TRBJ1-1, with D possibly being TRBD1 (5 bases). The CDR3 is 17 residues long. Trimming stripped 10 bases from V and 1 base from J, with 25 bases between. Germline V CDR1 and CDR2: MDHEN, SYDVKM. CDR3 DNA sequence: TGTGCCACCACCGTTGGGGGGGGAGGTAGGAGGAACACTGAAGCTTTCTTT. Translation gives CATTVGGGGRRNTEAFF.

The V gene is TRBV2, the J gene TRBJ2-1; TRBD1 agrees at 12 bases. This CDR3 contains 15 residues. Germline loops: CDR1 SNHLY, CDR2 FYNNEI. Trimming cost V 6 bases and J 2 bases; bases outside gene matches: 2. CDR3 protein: CASRGTGGAYNEQFF. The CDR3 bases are TGTGCCAGCAGGGGGACAGGGGGCGCCTACAATGAGCAGTTCTTC.

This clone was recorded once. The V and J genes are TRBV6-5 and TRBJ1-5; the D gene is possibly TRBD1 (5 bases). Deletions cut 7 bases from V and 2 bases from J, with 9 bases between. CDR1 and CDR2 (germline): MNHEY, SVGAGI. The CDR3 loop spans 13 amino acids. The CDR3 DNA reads TGTGCCAGCAAACAGGCTGGCAATCAGCCCCAGCATTTT. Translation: CASKQAGNQPQHF.

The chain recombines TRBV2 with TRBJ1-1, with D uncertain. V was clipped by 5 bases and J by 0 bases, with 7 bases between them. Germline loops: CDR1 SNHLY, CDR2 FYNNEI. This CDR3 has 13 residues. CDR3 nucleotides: TGTGCCAGCAGTACACAGATGAACACTGAAGCTTTCTTT. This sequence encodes CASSTQMNTEAFF.

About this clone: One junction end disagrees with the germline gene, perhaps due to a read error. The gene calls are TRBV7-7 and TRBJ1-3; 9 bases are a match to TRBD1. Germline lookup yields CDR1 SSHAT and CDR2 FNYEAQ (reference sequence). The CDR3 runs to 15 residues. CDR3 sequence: CASSAGTGSGNTIYF. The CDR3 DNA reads TGTGCTAGCAGCGCAGGGACAGGGAGTGGAAACACCATATATTTT. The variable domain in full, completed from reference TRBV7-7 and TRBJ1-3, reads GAGVSQSPRYKVTKRGQDVTLRCDPISSHATLYWYQQALGQGPEFLTYFNYEAQPDKSGLPSDRFSAERPEGSISTLTIQRTEQRDSAMYRCASSAGTGSGNTIYFGEGSWLTVV.

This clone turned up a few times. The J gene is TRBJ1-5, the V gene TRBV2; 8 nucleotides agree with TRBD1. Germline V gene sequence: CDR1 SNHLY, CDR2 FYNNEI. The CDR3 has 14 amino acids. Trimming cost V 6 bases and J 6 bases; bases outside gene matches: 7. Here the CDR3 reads CASSRTGIGQPQHF. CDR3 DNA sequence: TGTGCCAGCAGCAGGACAGGGATAGGTCAGCCCCAGCATTTT. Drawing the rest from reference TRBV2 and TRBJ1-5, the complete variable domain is EPEVTQTPSHQVTQMGQEVILRCVPISNHLYFYWYRQILGQKVEFLVSFYNNEISEKSEIFDDQFSVERPDGSNFTLKIRSTKLEDSAMYFCASSRTGIGQPQHFGDGTRLSIL.